A single sample gave rise to the 25 T cell receptor beta chains below, sequenced in a study of cytomegalovirus exposure and HLA in healthy donors. Vbeta (60) and Jbeta (13) primers were used in the PCR. Here immunoSEQ multiplex PCR was the method, and the copy in TCRdb shows in-frame clones only, minus some. Of around 140,000 clones listed, roughly 82% are singletons. The sample was PBMCs. These receptors originate from a man between 18 and 35 years old in good health and CMV-seropositive.

The V gene is TRBV5-1, the J gene TRBJ2-1; 13 nucleotides match TRBD2. The germline V gene encodes CDR1 SGHRS and CDR2 YFSETQ. The V segment lost 0 bases and the J segment 8 bases; nucleotides outside the gene matches: 5. The CDR3 covers 16 residues. CDR3 residues: CASSLGTSGRRDEQFF. CDR3 DNA sequence: TGCGCCAGCAGCTTGGGGACTAGCGGGAGACGGGATGAGCAGTTCTTC. The variable domain in full, completed from reference TRBV5-1 and TRBJ2-1, reads KAGVTQTPRYLIKTRGQQVTLSCSPISGHRSVSWYQQTPGQGLQFLFEYFSETQRNKGNFPGRFSGRQFSNSRSEMNVSTLELGDSALYLCASSLGTSGRRDEQFFGPGTRLTVL.

This chain uses TRBV7-6 with TRBJ2-5, with TRBD2 as a possible D gene (5 bases). Germline V CDR1 and CDR2: SGHVS, FNYEAQ. This CDR3 contains 19 residues. With 0 bases removed from V and 4 bases from J, the gap between germline ends came to 24 bases. The CDR3 sequence: CASSLAQEVPRFRVETQYF. CDR3 sequence (DNA): TGTGCCAGCAGCTTAGCGCAGGAGGTCCCTCGGTTTCGGGTAGAGACCCAGTACTTC.

The rearrangement joins TRBV28 to TRBJ1-5, with 7 nucleotides matching TRBD1. The CDR3 loop spans 11 amino acids. Germline lookup yields CDR1 MDHEN and CDR2 SYDVKM. V was clipped by 5 bases and J by 14 bases; unmatched bases: 6. This CDR3 is CASSVDRSEHF. CDR3 DNA: TGTGCCAGCAGTGTGGACAGGTCCGAGCATTTT.

This chain uses TRBV7-9 with TRBJ2-7, with 7 bases that match TRBD2. The CDR3 consists of 14 residues. V lost 4 bases, J lost 5 bases, and 8 bases stayed unmatched. CDR1 SEHNR and CDR2 FQNEAQ come from the germline V gene (reference sequence). Here the CDR3 reads CASSSLLALDEQYF. The CDR3 bases are TGTGCCAGCAGCTCTCTACTAGCGCTCGACGAGCAGTACTTC.

The chain combines TRBV29-1 with TRBJ2-4; 14 nucleotides agree with TRBD2. Per germline, CDR1 SQVTM and CDR2 ANQGSEA. The trim removed 4 bases at V and 3 bases at J, leaving 2 bases unmatched. The CDR3 has 15 amino acids. CDR3 loop: CSVGLAGGGKNIQYF. The CDR3 DNA sequence: TGCAGCGTTGGACTAGCGGGAGGGGGCAAAAACATTCAGTACTTC.

This chain joins TRBV7-6 and TRBJ1-2; a possible D gene is TRBD1 (6 bases). CDR3 length: 12 amino acids. Germline lookup yields CDR1 SGHVS and CDR2 FNYEAQ. Trimming removed 4 bases from V and 8 bases from J, with 11 bases in between. The CDR3 bases are TGTGCCAGCAGCTCCTGGACAGAAGGCTACACCTTC. Translating it yields CASSSWTEGYTF.

V usage is TRBV19 and J usage is TRBJ1-1; a weak D match, TRBD1 (5 bases). In germline, CDR1 is LNHDA, CDR2 SQIVND (reference sequence). V was shortened by 5 bases and J by 0 bases, with 22 bases between the two germline ends. The length of the CDR3 is 18 residues. The DNA for the CDR3 is TGTGCCAGTAGTTCCCGGGCGGACAAAAACCGGATGAACACTGAAGCTTTCTTT. As protein: CASSSRADKNRMNTEAFF.

This clone has just a few counts. J is TRBJ1-1 and V is TRBV4-1; 7 bases are shared with TRBD1. V gave up 1 base and J gave up 6 bases; unmatched junction bases: 5. The CDR3 length is 14 residues. Germline values: CDR1 MGHRA, CDR2 YSYEKL. CDR3 region: CASSQVVGGPEAFF. The CDR3 DNA follows: TGCGCCAGCAGCCAAGTGGTAGGGGGCCCTGAAGCTTTCTTT.

The chain combines TRBV27 with TRBJ2-3, with 10 bases fitting TRBD2. The CDR3 covers 16 residues. Germline V lookup: CDR1 MNHEY, CDR2 SMNVEV (reference sequence). J lost 4 bases, V lost 3 bases, and 7 bases had no gene match. CDR3 sequence: CASSFLAGAGADTQYF. CDR3 nucleotides: TGTGCCAGCAGTTTTCTAGCGGGAGCGGGTGCAGATACGCAGTATTTT.

The rearrangement links TRBV11-2 to TRBJ2-2, with 9 positions matching TRBD1. The CDR3 contains 14 residues. The germline gives CDR1 SGHAT, CDR2 FQNNGV. After removal of 5 bases from V and 7 bases from J, the junction contained 5 bases not matched to a gene. The CDR3 reads CASSVDRGGGELFF. In nucleotides, the CDR3 is TGTGCCAGCAGCGTCGACAGGGGGGGCGGGGAGCTGTTTTTT.

The CDR3 loop is CASSPRQGWRTGELFF. The CDR3 DNA reads as TGTGCCAGCAGTCCCCGCCAGGGGTGGAGGACCGGGGAGCTGTTTTTT. The rearrangement joins TRBV27 to TRBJ2-2; the D gene is possibly TRBD1 (6 bases). V was cut by 5 bases and J by 5 bases, with 18 bases left in between. Germline lookup yields CDR1 MNHEY and CDR2 SMNVEV (reference sequence). CDR3 length: 16 residues.

CDR3 sequence reads: CASSQDPDEQYF. CDR3 bases: TGCGCCAGCAGCCAAGACCCGGACGAGCAGTACTTC. The V call is TRBV4-1, the J call TRBJ2-7; D uncertain. This CDR3 region has 12 residues. The V gene lost 0 bases and the J gene lost 5 bases, with 5 bases spanning the gap. The V gene's germline CDR1 is MGHRA and CDR2 YSYEKL.

The chain joins TRBV30 to TRBJ1-2; D not certain. The length of the CDR3 is 13 residues. Per the germline V gene, CDR1 is GTSNPN and CDR2 is SVGIG (reference sequence). Trimming pared 1 base from V and 8 bases from J, leaving 14 bases between. The DNA for the CDR3 is TGTGCCTGGAGTGGGGTGGGAGGAAGGGGCTACACCTTC. Translation: CAWSGVGGRGYTF.

DNA for the CDR3: TGTGCCAGCAGTCCCACGGGTAGGTCTGACTACGAGCAGTACTTC. Translation: CASSPTGRSDYEQYF. The rearrangement uses TRBV19 and TRBJ2-7, with D unclear. The germline V and J ends were trimmed by 9 bases and 3 bases, with 21 bases remaining between them. Germline V gene lookup returns CDR1 LNHDA and CDR2 SQIVND (reference sequence). This CDR3 has 15 residues.

The rearrangement joins TRBV6-1 to TRBJ1-1, with 9 positions matching TRBD1. The V and J ends lost 4 bases and 6 bases, in that order; junction bases with no gene match: 9. Germline lookup yields CDR1 MNHNS and CDR2 SASEGT. This CDR3 contains 15 residues. CDR3 loop: CASSVSGTGSPEAFF. The CDR3 bases are TGTGCCAGCAGTGTATCCGGGACAGGGTCCCCTGAAGCTTTCTTT.

The chain uses TRBV27 and TRBJ2-5; tentatively, D is TRBD1 (6 bases). With 6 bases removed from V and 1 base from J, the gap between germline ends came to 24 bases. Germline V gene lookup returns CDR1 MNHEY and CDR2 SMNVEV (reference sequence). This CDR3 contains 18 residues. The CDR3 spells CASSHKQGTTILQETQYF. CDR3 DNA sequence: TGTGCCAGCAGCCACAAACAGGGAACCACTATACTCCAAGAGACCCAGTACTTC.

The chain combines TRBV5-1 with TRBJ2-2; TRBD1 aligns across 7 bases. Germline V gene lookup returns CDR1 SGHRS and CDR2 YFSETQ. The V gene end was trimmed by 0 bases and the J gene end by 0 bases; junction bases not matched to a gene: 5. The CDR3 loop spans 17 amino acids. CDR3 protein: CASSLEGGNANTGELFF. The CDR3 DNA is TGCGCCAGCAGCTTGGAAGGGGGCAACGCGAACACCGGGGAGCTGTTTTTT.

This clone was counted only a few times. The chain employs TRBV6-6 and TRBJ1-2, with 8 positions matching TRBD1. CDR3 size: 15 residues. Germline CDR1 is MNHNY and CDR2 is SVGAGI (reference sequence). V was pared by 5 bases and J by 8 bases, with 13 bases of the junction left unmatched. The CDR3 spells CASSRTGTNYGGYTF. Written as DNA, the CDR3 is TGTGCCAGCAGTAGGACAGGGACAAACTATGGGGGCTACACCTTC.

This rearrangement joins TRBV6-5 to TRBJ2-1; 16 nucleotides agree with TRBD2. From germline, CDR1 is MNHEY and CDR2 SVGAGI. J lost 9 bases, V lost 0 bases, and 2 bases had no gene match. The CDR3 is 16 amino acids. The CDR3: CASSYSGLAGGVEQFF. For the CDR3, the DNA is TGTGCCAGCAGTTACTCGGGACTAGCGGGAGGGGTTGAGCAGTTCTTC.

The chain carries TRBV6-5 and TRBJ2-7, with TRBD1 as a possible D gene (6 bases). The germline V gene has CDR1 MNHEY and CDR2 SVGAGI. The V end was cut by 6 bases, the J end by 3 bases, with 15 bases between. The CDR3 sequence is 14 residues long. CDR3 sequence reads: CASSRTQGFYEQYF. The CDR3 DNA reads as TGTGCCAGCAGCAGGACACAGGGATTCTACGAGCAGTACTTC.

This clone came up a few times. The V call is TRBV5-6, the J call TRBJ2-3, with TRBD2 as a possible D gene (5 bases). The CDR3 is 16 residues long. Trimming removed 0 bases from V and 2 bases from J, with 13 bases in between. Germline CDR1 SGHDT, CDR2 YYEEEE. CDR3 protein: CASSLAVLAHTDTQYF. CDR3 bases: TGTGCCAGCAGCTTGGCCGTTCTAGCCCACACAGATACGCAGTATTTT.

The chain links TRBV2 to TRBJ2-1, with 8 bases identical to TRBD2. Germline CDR1 is SNHLY and CDR2 is FYNNEI. This CDR3 has 15 amino acids. J was trimmed by 2 bases and V by 7 bases; bases with no gene match: 7. The CDR3 DNA reads TGTGCCAGCACCACAGCGGGAGTGACCTACAATGAGCAGTTCTTC. Translating gives CASTTAGVTYNEQFF.

This clone was seen once. The chain recombines TRBV19 with TRBJ1-2, with D possibly matching TRBD1 (6 bases). Trimming pared 6 bases from V and 8 bases from J, leaving 13 bases between. The germline gives CDR1 LNHDA, CDR2 SQIVND (reference sequence). The CDR3 has 12 amino acids. The CDR3 protein is CASRSQGQGYTF. The CDR3 bases are TGTGCCAGTAGGAGCCAGGGACAAGGCTACACCTTC.

The V and J genes are TRBV5-1 and TRBJ2-7; the D gene is possibly TRBD1 (6 bases). CDR1 is SGHRS and CDR2 is YFSETQ in the germline V gene. The V end was cut by 3 bases, the J end by 5 bases, with 6 bases between. CDR3 length: 11 amino acids. CDR3 nucleotide sequence: TGCGCCAGCAGCTACAGGGACGAGCAGTACTTC. It codes for CASSYRDEQYF.

The CDR3 spells CASSEDPRLAGGGDTQYF. The CDR3 DNA is TGTGCCAGCAGTGAAGACCCCCGGCTAGCGGGAGGAGGAGATACGCAGTATTTT. The rearrangement joins TRBV6-1 to TRBJ2-3; 11 positions agree with TRBD2. Germline CDR1 reads MNHNS; CDR2 reads SASEGT. Germline trimming cut 1 base from V and 5 bases from J; bases unmatched to any gene: 11. The CDR3 has 18 amino acids.